There are a few counts of the clone carrying this T cell receptor beta chain. The data derive from a study of T-cell reconstitution after alpha-beta-depleted transplantation in children. Preparation of the TCRbeta library involved a method that used unique molecular identifiers. TCRdb recomputed calls from the PCR reads with MiXCR, one row per CDR3 protein. The repertoire consists of 800,000 to 1,000,000 distinct CDR3 sequences, with about 29% occurring once and the leading ten covering roughly 31%. Germline lookup yields CDR1 WSHSY and CDR2 SAAADI. The CDR3 has 15 residues. J was trimmed by 8 bases and V by 4 bases; bases with no gene match: 10.

The sequencing here drew on PBMCs, mostly from graft donor cells, taken 360 days after TCRalphabeta/CD19-depleted stem cell transplant. This clonotype was sampled from a boy in the first two years of life who had a stem cell transplant for SCID, so the T cells may come from the graft donor. The rearrangement uses TRBV10-2 and TRBJ2-1; TRBD2 agrees at 8 bases. The CDR3 sequence is CASSGPGLARDEQFF. CDR3 coding DNA: TGCGCCAGCAGTGGCCCCGGACTAGCACGCGATGAGCAGTTCTTC.